The clone carrying this T cell receptor beta chain was counted a few times. Its antigen is unknown. This CDR3 region has 15 residues. Per the germline V gene, CDR1 is GTSNPN and CDR2 is SVGIG (reference sequence). V was clipped by 2 bases and J by 5 bases, with 16 bases between them. The data are from a study of CD8 T cells in ankylosing spondylitis. Study-level results: Reactive arthritis synovial fluid and blood previously showed some of these motif variants. Disease-linked clones reportedly showed significant enrichment in matched ankylosing spondylitis synovial fluid. One TCR beta motif, made up of about 8 highly homologous variants, appeared characteristic of ankylosing spondylitis blood.

The authors made TCR beta libraries by quantitative 5'-RACE with molecular barcodes. TCRdb called the 5' RACE reads again in MiXCR, with one record for every CDR3 protein. The sample consists of roughly 370,000 distinct CDR3 sequences, about 22% of them appearing once. This receptor was taken from a male donor with ankylosing spondylitis. Sequencing was performed on blood, either unsorted or a sorted T cell fraction (not recorded which). This chain uses TRBV30 with TRBJ1-5; TRBD1 might be the D (5 bases). The CDR3 protein is CAWSFSGQGYQPQHF. The CDR3 nucleotides read TGTGCCTGGAGTTTCTCTGGGCAGGGATATCAGCCCCAGCATTTT.